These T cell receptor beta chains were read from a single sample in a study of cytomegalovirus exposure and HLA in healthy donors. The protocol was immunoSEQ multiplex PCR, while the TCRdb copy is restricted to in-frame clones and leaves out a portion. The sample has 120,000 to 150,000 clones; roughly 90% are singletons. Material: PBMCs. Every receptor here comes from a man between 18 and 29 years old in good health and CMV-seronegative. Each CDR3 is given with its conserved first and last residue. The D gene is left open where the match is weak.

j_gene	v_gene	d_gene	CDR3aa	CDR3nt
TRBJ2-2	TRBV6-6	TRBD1	CASSYLQGTGELFF	TGTGCCAGCAGTTACTTACAGGGGACCGGGGAGCTGTTTTTT
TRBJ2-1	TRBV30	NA	CACRDPYNEQFF	TGTGCCTGCAGGGATCCCTACAATGAGCAGTTCTTC
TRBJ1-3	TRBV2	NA	CASRAGPAPGNTIYF	TGTGCCAGCAGGGCGGGCCCCGCACCTGGAAACACCATATATTTT
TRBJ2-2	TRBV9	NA	CASSVGPGTGELFF	TGTGCCAGCAGCGTAGGTCCGGGGACCGGGGAGCTGTTTTTT
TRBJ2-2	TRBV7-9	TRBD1	CASSSSLGTGNTGELFF	TGTGCCAGCAGCTCCTCCCTCGGGACAGGGAACACCGGGGAGCTGTTTTTT
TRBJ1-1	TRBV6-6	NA	CASGLNTEAFF	TGTGCCAGCGGGCTGAACACTGAAGCTTTCTTT
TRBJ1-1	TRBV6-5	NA	CASRITGTEAFF	TGTGCCAGCAGGATTACAGGCACTGAAGCTTTCTTT
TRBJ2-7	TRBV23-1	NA	CANNGQGGYEQYF	TGCGCCAACAACGGGCAGGGGGGCTACGAGCAGTACTTC
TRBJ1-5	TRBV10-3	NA	CAISEGGHNQPQHF	TGTGCCATCAGTGAGGGCGGCCACAATCAGCCCCAGCATTTT
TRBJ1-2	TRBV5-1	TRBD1	CASRYGTGEEFYGYTF	TGCGCCAGCAGGTACGGGACAGGGGAGGAATTCTATGGCTACACCTTC